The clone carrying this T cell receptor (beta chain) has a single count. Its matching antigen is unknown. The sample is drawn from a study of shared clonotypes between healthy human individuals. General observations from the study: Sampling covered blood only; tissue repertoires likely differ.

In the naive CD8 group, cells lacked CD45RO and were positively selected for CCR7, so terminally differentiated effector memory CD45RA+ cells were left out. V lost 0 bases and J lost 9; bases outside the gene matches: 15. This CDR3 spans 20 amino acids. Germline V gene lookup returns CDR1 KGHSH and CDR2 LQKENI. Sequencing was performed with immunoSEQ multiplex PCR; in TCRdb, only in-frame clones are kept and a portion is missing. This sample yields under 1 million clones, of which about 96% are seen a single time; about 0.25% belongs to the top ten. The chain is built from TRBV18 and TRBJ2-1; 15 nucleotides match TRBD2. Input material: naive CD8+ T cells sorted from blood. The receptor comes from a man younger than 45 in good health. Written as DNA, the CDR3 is TGTGCCAGCTCACCACCGGAGCCCCTTCGGACTAGCGGGAGGGCAGGTGAGCAGTTCTTC. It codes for CASSPPEPLRTSGRAGEQFF.